This TCR beta chain derives from a study of post-analysis software for immune sequencing data. In the study overall: Relapsing-remitting, secondary progressive and progressive-relapsing multiple sclerosis courses were included.

Looked up from germline, CDR1 is SQVTM and CDR2 is ANQGSEA. This CDR3 comprises 14 residues. The V gene lost 1 base and the J gene lost 2 bases, with 11 bases spanning the gap. Study findings and constraints: When patients were compared with controls, 4 or 5 TRBV segments were more frequent, TRBV5-6, TRBV5-1 and TRBV20-1 among them. F measure showed strong co-clustering of same-batch samples.

cDNA libraries for TCR beta contained unique molecular identifiers. TCRdb fed the PCR reads into MiXCR, producing one record per CDR3 protein. The sample comprises roughly 730,000 distinct CDR3 sequences, roughly 27% of which are singletons, and around 0.6% rests with the top ten. Comments on this clonotype: Its antigen is not known.

V and J are TRBV29-1 and TRBJ1-1; D is possibly TRBD1 (6 bases). Sequenced material: blood. This TCR derives from a girl between 5 and 17 years old with multiple sclerosis. CDR3 coding DNA: TGCAGCGTTGAAGTTGGGACAATTAACACTGAAGCTTTCTTT. Protein: CSVEVGTINTEAFF.